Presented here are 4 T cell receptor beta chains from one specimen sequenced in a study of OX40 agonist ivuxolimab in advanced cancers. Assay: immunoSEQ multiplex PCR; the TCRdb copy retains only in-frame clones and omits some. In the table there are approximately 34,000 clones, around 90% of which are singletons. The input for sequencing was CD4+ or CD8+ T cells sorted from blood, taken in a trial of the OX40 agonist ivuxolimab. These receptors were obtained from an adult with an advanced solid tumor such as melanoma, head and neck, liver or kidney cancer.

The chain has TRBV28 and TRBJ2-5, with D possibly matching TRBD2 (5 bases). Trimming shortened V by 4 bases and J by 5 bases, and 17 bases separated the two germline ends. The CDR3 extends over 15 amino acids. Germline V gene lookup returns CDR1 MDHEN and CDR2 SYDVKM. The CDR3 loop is CASSSRRSVWETQYF. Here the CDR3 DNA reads TGTGCCAGCAGTTCCCGGAGGAGTGTGTGGGAGACCCAGTACTTC.

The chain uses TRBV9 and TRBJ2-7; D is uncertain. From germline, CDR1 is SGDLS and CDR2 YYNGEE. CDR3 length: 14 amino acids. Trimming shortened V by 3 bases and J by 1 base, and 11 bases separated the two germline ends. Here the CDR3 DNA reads TGTGCCAGCAGCGAACACCTCGGGTCCTACGAGCAGTACTTC. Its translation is CASSEHLGSYEQYF. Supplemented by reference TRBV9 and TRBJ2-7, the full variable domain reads DSGVTQTPKHLITATGQRVTLRCSPRSGDLSVYWYQQSLDQGLQFLIQYYNGEERAKGNILERFSAQQFPDLHSELNLSSLELGDSALYFCASSEHLGSYEQYFGPGTRLTVT.

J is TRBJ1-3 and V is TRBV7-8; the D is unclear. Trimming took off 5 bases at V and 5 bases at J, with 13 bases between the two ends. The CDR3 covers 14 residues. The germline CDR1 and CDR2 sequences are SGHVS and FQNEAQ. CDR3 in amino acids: CASSPDVGRNTIYF. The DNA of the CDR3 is TGTGCCAGCAGCCCGGATGTTGGAAGAAACACCATATATTTT.

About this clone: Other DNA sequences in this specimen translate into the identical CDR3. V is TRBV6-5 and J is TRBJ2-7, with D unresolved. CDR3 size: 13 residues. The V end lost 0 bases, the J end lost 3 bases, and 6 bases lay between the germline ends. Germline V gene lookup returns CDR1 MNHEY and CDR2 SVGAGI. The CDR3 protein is CASSYSGSYEQYF. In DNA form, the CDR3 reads TGTGCCAGCAGTTACTCGGGCAGCTACGAGCAGTACTTC.